This TCR beta chain came from a study of T cell responses to AZD1222 COVID-19 vaccine. Findings of the study overall: Spike as a whole was targeted by vaccine-associated CD4 TCRs, dominant at 160-218 and 743-854.

This CDR3 is built from 14 residues. Trimming removed 6 bases from V and 3 bases from J; junction bases left unmatched: 7. Germline V gene lookup returns CDR1 ENHRY and CDR2 SYGVKD. Points on this clone: Its specificity is not known.

Only in-frame clones appear in the TCRdb table, and some are missing; sequencing was by immunoSEQ multiplex PCR. The table records nearly 110,000 clones, about nine tenths of them present only once. The sequence derives from an adult in good health. The specimen comprised peripheral blood, sampled on day 0 of AZD1222 vaccination. The chain uses TRBV10-3 and TRBJ2-7; 8 bases agree with TRBD1. Here the CDR3 reads CAISSGTGGYEQYF. CDR3 bases: TGTGCCATCAGCTCCGGGACAGGCGGCTACGAGCAGTACTTC.